A selection of T cell receptor beta chains follows, all from one sample in a study of T cell repertoires in cytomegalovirus infection. TCRdb reanalysed the reads using MiXCR and keeps one entry per CDR3 protein. Here the sample spans roughly 180,000 distinct CDR3 sequences, roughly a fifth being singletons. The antigens for these receptors are not known. The sample here was CD8+ T cells from cultured PBMCs, taken from culture after CMV antigen stimulation. These receptors were obtained from a human donor in good health (CMV status not recorded). Some clones in this sample may be carry-over from other donors' samples. The CDR3 runs from the conserved cysteine through the conserved F or W. D genes are given only for firm matches. Size tells how often a clone was seen (once, few, many) or the class of an expanded clone, and some rows leave it out.

clone size: few; CDR3 length: 17; J gene: TRBJ1-2; V gene: TRBV11-2; D gene: -; CDR3 protein: CASSLPSLGAANYGYTF; CDR3 DNA: TGTGCCAGCAGCTTACCCTCGCTAGGAGCAGCTAACTATGGCTACACCTTC
clone size: many; CDR3 length: 14; J gene: TRBJ2-1; V gene: TRBV6-2/TRBV6-3; D gene: -; CDR3 protein: CASSHLTGYNEQFF; CDR3 DNA: TGTGCCAGCAGTCATTTGACTGGGTACAATGAGCAGTTCTTC
clone size: -; CDR3 length: 14; J gene: TRBJ1-2; V gene: TRBV6-2/TRBV6-3; D gene: -; CDR3 protein: CASSYGWGNYGYTF; CDR3 DNA: TGTGCCAGCAGTTACGGATGGGGTAACTATGGCTACACCTTC
clone size: -; CDR3 length: 14; J gene: TRBJ1-4; V gene: TRBV19; D gene: -; CDR3 protein: CASRIQSFNEKLFF; CDR3 DNA: TGTGCCAGTAGGATACAGAGCTTTAATGAAAAACTGTTTTTT
clone size: -; CDR3 length: 14; J gene: TRBJ1-1; V gene: TRBV13; D gene: -; CDR3 protein: CASSQAGRTPEAFF; CDR3 DNA: TGTGCCAGCAGCCAAGCAGGGAGGACACCCGAAGCTTTCTTT
clone size: few; CDR3 length: 14; J gene: TRBJ2-6; V gene: TRBV6-1; D gene: -; CDR3 protein: CASSLNIGANVLTF; CDR3 DNA: TGTGCCAGCAGCCTCAACATCGGGGCCAACGTCCTGACTTTC
clone size: few; CDR3 length: 15; J gene: TRBJ1-1; V gene: TRBV2; D gene: -; CDR3 protein: CASSERGFGNTEAFF; CDR3 DNA: TGTGCCAGCAGTGAAAGGGGATTTGGGAACACTGAAGCTTTCTTT
clone size: -; CDR3 length: 15; J gene: TRBJ1-1; V gene: TRBV4-1; D gene: -; CDR3 protein: CASSQWAGPNTEAFF; CDR3 DNA: TGCGCCAGCAGCCAATGGGCAGGACCGAACACTGAAGCTTTCTTT
clone size: -; CDR3 length: 14; J gene: TRBJ1-2; V gene: TRBV12-3/TRBV12-4; D gene: TRBD1; CDR3 protein: CASSLETGPYGYTF; CDR3 DNA: TGTGCCAGCAGTCTGGAGACAGGGCCCTATGGCTACACCTTC
clone size: -; CDR3 length: 14; J gene: TRBJ2-7; V gene: TRBV7-2; D gene: -; CDR3 protein: CASSLAGAPYEQYF; CDR3 DNA: TGTGCCAGCAGCTTGGCAGGAGCCCCCTACGAGCAGTACTTC
clone size: -; CDR3 length: 13; J gene: TRBJ1-5; V gene: TRBV27; D gene: TRBD1; CDR3 protein: CASSWTGGQPQHF; CDR3 DNA: TGTGCCAGCAGTTGGACAGGGGGGCAGCCCCAGCATTTT
clone size: -; CDR3 length: 16; J gene: TRBJ2-4; V gene: TRBV5-6; D gene: TRBD2; CDR3 protein: CASSIPGLVDKNIQYF; CDR3 DNA: TGTGCCAGCAGCATACCGGGACTAGTGGACAAAAACATTCAGTACTTC
clone size: -; CDR3 length: 15; J gene: TRBJ2-3; V gene: TRBV9; D gene: -; CDR3 protein: CASSVGWGGTDTQYF; CDR3 DNA: TGTGCCAGCAGCGTAGGTTGGGGAGGTACAGATACGCAGTATTTT
clone size: -; CDR3 length: 13; J gene: TRBJ2-7; V gene: TRBV11-2; D gene: -; CDR3 protein: CASSSVGIYEQYF; CDR3 DNA: TGTGCCAGCAGCTCGGTGGGGATCTACGAGCAGTACTTC
clone size: -; CDR3 length: 16; J gene: TRBJ1-4; V gene: TRBV7-6; D gene: -; CDR3 protein: CASSLASGLRNEKLFF; CDR3 DNA: TGTGCCAGCAGCTTAGCGTCCGGACTGCGTAATGAAAAACTGTTTTTT
clone size: -; CDR3 length: 14; J gene: TRBJ2-7; V gene: TRBV4-1; D gene: -; CDR3 protein: CASSQETESYEQYF; CDR3 DNA: TGCGCCAGCAGCCAAGAGACAGAGTCCTACGAGCAGTACTTC
clone size: few; CDR3 length: 16; J gene: TRBJ2-5; V gene: TRBV4-1; D gene: -; CDR3 protein: CASSSDPDSYQETQYF; CDR3 DNA: TGCGCCAGCAGCTCCGACCCGGACAGCTACCAAGAGACCCAGTACTTC
clone size: few; CDR3 length: 13; J gene: TRBJ2-7; V gene: TRBV12-3/TRBV12-4; D gene: -; CDR3 protein: CASSSGPSYEQYF; CDR3 DNA: TGTGCCAGCAGTTCGGGCCCGTCCTACGAGCAGTACTTC
clone size: few; CDR3 length: 14; J gene: TRBJ2-5; V gene: TRBV12-3/TRBV12-4; D gene: TRBD2; CDR3 protein: CASSWTGGGETQYF; CDR3 DNA: TGTGCCAGCAGTTGGACGGGAGGTGGAGAGACCCAGTACTTC
clone size: few; CDR3 length: 15; J gene: TRBJ1-1; V gene: TRBV27; D gene: -; CDR3 protein: CASSFLFRGDTEAFF; CDR3 DNA: TGTGCCAGCAGTTTCCTGTTCCGGGGGGACACTGAAGCTTTCTTT